This is a list of T cell receptor beta chains from one sample in a study of blood T cell repertoires in COVID-19. TCRdb's copy holds only in-frame clones and misses some; the assay was immunoSEQ multiplex PCR. Among roughly 150,000 clones listed, roughly four fifths were seen once. Sequencing input: peripheral blood. The receptors were gathered from a man between 70 and 80 years old with active or convalescent COVID-19. The CDR3 runs from the conserved cysteine through the conserved F or W. D genes are given only for firm matches. Part of the rows lack a size; the others show once, few, many or a class for expanded clones.

v_call,clone_size,j_call,d_call,cdr3_aa,cdr3_nt
TRBV7-9,.,TRBJ2-1,TRBD1,CASSPRDRDNEQFF,TGTGCCAGCAGCCCCCGGGACAGGGATAATGAGCAGTTCTTC
TRBV7-8,.,TRBJ1-4,.,CASSSTRGSEKLFF,TGTGCCAGCAGCTCCACAAGGGGAAGTGAAAAACTGTTTTTT
TRBV11-2,.,TRBJ2-3,.,CASSLDRGDTQYF,TGTGCCAGCAGCTTAGATCGAGGGGATACGCAGTATTTT
TRBV4-1,.,TRBJ2-5,TRBD2,CASSQGPQPSGRAGETQYF,TGCGCCAGCAGCCAAGGCCCCCAACCTAGCGGGAGGGCCGGAGAGACCCAGTACTTC
TRBV12-5,.,TRBJ1-1,.,CASGLKTADWAEAFF,TGTGCTAGTGGTTTGAAAACAGCGGATTGGGCTGAAGCTTTCTTT
TRBV7-6,.,TRBJ2-5,TRBD2,CASSLVAGIQETQYF,TGTGCCAGCAGCTTAGTAGCGGGAATCCAAGAGACCCAGTACTTC
TRBV14,.,TRBJ1-2,TRBD1,CASSTPGQLYGYTF,TGTGCCAGCAGCACCCCGGGACAGCTCTATGGCTACACCTTC
TRBV19,once,TRBJ2-7,TRBD2,CASSMRGEVGYEQYF,TGTGCCAGTAGTATGCGGGGGGAAGTCGGGTACGAGCAGTACTTC
TRBV6-2/TRBV6-3,.,TRBJ1-1,.,CASSRGQMNTEAFF,TGTGCCAGCAGTAGAGGACAAATGAACACTGAAGCTTTCTTT
TRBV24-1,few,TRBJ2-3,TRBD2,CATSDPGTSGTDTQYF,TGTGCCACCAGTGACCCCGGGACTAGCGGAACAGATACGCAGTATTTT
TRBV6-1,.,TRBJ2-5,.,CASSDWGVRETQYF,TGTGCCAGCAGTGATTGGGGGGTTCGGGAGACCCAGTACTTC
TRBV5-6,.,TRBJ1-2,.,CASSIVGQLANYGYTF,TGTGCCAGCAGCATAGTCGGACAGCTAGCTAACTATGGCTACACCTTC
TRBV6-6,.,TRBJ1-1,.,CASSPEIVTEAFF,TGTGCCAGCAGTCCGGAGATAGTTACTGAAGCTTTCTTT
TRBV19,.,TRBJ1-1,.,CASTSDRYTEAFF,TGTGCCAGTACCTCGGACAGATACACTGAAGCTTTCTTT